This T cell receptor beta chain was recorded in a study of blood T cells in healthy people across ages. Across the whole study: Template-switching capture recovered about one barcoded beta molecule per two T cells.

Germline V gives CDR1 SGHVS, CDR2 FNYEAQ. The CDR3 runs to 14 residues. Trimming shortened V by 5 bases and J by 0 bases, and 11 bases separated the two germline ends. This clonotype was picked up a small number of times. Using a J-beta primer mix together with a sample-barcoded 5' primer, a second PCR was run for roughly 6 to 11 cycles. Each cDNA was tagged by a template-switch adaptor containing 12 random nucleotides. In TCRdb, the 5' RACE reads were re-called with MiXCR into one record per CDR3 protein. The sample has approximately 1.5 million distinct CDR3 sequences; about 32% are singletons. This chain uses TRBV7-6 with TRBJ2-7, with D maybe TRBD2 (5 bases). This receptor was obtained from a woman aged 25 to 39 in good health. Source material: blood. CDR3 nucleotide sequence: TGTGCCAGCAGCCAGATTGGAGGCTCCTACGAGCAGTACTTC. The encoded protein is CASSQIGGSYEQYF.